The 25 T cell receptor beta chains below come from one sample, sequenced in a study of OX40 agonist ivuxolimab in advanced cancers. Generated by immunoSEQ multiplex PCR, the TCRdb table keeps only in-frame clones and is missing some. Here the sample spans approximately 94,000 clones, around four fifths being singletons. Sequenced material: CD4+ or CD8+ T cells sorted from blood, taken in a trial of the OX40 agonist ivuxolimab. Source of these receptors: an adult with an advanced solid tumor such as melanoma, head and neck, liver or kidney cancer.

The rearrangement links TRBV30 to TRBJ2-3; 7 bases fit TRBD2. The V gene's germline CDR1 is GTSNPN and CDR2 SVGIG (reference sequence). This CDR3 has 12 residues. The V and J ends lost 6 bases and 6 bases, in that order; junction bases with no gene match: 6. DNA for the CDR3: TGTGCCTGCACGGGGGGTGTGGATACGCAGTATTTT. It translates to CACTGGVDTQYF.

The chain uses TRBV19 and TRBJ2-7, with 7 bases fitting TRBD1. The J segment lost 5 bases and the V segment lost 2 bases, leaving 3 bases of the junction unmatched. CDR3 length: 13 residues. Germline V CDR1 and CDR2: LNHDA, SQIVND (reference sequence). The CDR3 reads CASSITDRHEQYV. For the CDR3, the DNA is TGTGCCAGTAGTATAACGGACAGGCACGAGCAGTACGTC.

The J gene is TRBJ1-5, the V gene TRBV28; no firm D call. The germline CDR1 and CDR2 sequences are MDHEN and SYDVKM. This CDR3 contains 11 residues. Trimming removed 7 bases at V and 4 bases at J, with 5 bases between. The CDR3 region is CASNNNQPQHF. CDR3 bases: TGTGCCAGCAATAATAATCAGCCCCAGCATTTT.

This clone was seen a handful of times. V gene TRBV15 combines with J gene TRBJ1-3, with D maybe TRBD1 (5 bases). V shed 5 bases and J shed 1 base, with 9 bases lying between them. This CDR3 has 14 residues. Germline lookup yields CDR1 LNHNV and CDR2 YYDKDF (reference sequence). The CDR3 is CATSLDISGNTIYF. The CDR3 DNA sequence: TGTGCCACCAGCCTGGACATATCTGGAAACACCATATATTTT.

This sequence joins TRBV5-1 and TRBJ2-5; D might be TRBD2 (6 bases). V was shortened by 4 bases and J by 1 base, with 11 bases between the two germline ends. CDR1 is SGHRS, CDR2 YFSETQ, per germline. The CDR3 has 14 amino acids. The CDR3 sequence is CASSPRAGQETQYF. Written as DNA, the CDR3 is TGCGCCAGCAGCCCCAGAGCGGGCCAAGAGACCCAGTACTTC.

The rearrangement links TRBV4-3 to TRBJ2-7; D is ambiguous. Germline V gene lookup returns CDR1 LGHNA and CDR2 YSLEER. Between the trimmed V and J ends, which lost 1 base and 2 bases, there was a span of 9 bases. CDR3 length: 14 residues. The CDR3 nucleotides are TGCGCCAGCAGCCAAGGCCGACCTCCCTACGAGCAGTACTTC. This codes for CASSQGRPPYEQYF.

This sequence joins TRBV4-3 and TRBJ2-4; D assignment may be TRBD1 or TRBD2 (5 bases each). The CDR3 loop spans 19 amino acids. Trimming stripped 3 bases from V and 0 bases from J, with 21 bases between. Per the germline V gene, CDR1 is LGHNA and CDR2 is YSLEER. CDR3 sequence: CASSHTKGTAELAKNIQYF. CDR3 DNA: TGCGCCAGCAGCCATACTAAAGGGACGGCTGAGTTAGCCAAAAACATTCAGTACTTC.

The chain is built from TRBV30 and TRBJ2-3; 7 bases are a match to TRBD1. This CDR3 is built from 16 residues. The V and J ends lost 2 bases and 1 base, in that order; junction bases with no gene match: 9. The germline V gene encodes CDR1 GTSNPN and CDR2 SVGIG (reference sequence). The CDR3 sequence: CAWSPTWTGGTDTQYF. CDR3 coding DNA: TGTGCCTGGAGTCCAACCTGGACAGGTGGCACAGATACGCAGTATTTT.

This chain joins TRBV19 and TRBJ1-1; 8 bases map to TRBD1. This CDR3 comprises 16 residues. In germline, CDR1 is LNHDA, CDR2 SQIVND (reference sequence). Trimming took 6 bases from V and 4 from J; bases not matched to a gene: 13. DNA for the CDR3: TGTGCCAGTAGCCCATCGACAGGGGCTGGGAGCACTGAAGCTTTCTTT. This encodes CASSPSTGAGSTEAFF.

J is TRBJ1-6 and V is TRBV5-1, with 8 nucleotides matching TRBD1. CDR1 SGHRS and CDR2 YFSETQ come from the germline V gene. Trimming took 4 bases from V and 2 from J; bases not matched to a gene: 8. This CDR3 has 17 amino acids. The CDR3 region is CASSPWTGNPYNSPLHF. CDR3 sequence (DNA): TGCGCCAGCAGCCCCTGGACAGGGAACCCCTATAATTCACCCCTCCACTTT.

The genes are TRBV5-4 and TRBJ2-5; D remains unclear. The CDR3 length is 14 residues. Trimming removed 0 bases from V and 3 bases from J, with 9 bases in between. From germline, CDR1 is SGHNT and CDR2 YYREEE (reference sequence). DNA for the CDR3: TGTGCCAGCAGCTTGGACAACCCCAAAGAGACCCAGTACTTC. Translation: CASSLDNPKETQYF.

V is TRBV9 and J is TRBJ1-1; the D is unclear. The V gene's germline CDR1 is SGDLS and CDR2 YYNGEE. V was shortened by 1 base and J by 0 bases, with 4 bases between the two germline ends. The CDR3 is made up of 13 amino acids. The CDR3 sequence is CASSVYMNTEAFF. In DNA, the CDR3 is TGTGCCAGCAGCGTATACATGAACACTGAAGCTTTCTTT.

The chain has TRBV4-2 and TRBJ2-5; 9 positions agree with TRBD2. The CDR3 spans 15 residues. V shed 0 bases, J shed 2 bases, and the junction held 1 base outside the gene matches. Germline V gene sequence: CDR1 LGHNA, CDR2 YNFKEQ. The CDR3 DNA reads TGTGCCAGCAGCCAAGATCTAGCGGGGCAAGAGACCCAGTACTTC. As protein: CASSQDLAGQETQYF.

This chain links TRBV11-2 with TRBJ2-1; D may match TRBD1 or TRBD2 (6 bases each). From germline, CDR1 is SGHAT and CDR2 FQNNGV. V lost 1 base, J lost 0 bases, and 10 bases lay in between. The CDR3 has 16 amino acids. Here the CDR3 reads CASSLGGASSYNEQFF. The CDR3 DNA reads TGTGCCAGCAGCTTAGGGGGGGCGAGCTCCTACAATGAGCAGTTCTTC.

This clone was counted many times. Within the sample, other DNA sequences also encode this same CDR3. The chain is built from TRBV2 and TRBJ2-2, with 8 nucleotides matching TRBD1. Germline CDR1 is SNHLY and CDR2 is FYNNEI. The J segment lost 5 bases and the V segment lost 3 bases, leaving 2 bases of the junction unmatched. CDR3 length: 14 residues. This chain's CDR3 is CASSDRGRTGELFF. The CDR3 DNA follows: TGTGCCAGCAGTGACAGGGGGCGGACCGGGGAGCTGTTTTTT.

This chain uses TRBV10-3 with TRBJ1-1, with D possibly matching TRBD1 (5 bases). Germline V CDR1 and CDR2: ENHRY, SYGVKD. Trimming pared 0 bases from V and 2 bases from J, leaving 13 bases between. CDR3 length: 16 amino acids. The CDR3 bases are TGTGCCATCAGTGAGTCCCAGGCAGGGACTAACACTGAAGCTTTCTTT. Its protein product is CAISESQAGTNTEAFF.

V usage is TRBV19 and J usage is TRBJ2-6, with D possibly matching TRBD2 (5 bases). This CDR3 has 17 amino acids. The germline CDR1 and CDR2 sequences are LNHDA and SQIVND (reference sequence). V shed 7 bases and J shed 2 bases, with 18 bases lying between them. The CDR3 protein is CASNPFVRGTGANVLTF. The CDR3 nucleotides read TGTGCCAGTAATCCCTTCGTTCGGGGTACTGGGGCCAACGTCCTGACTTTC.

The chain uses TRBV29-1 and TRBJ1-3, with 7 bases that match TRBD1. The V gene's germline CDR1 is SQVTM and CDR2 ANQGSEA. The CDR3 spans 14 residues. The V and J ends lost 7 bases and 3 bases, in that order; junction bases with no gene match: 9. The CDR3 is CSARQGMGGNTIYF. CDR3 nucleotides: TGCAGCGCTCGACAGGGTATGGGTGGAAACACCATATATTTT.

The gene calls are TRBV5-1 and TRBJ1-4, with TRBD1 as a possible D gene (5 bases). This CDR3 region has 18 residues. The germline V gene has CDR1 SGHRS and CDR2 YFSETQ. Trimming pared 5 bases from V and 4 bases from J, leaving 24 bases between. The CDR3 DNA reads TGCGCCAGCAGGGCAGGACAAGCGACCGTACCTCATAATGAAAAACTGTTTTTT. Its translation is CASRAGQATVPHNEKLFF.

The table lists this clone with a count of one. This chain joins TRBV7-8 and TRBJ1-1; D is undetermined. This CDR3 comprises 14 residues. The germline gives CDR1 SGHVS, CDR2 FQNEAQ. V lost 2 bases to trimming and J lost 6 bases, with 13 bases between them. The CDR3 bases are TGTGCCAGCAGCTTACGAGGAGAACGGGCTGAAGCTTTCTTT. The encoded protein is CASSLRGERAEAFF.

The CDR3 DNA sequence: TGTGCCAGCAGCTTAGCGCTAGGCAGTCCCTACGAGCAGTACTTC. Translating gives CASSLALGSPYEQYF. The rearrangement links TRBV7-2 to TRBJ2-7; D is unresolved. The ends were cut back, 0 bases at V and 2 bases at J, with 11 bases in the middle. The CDR3 length is 15 residues. Germline CDR1 SGHTA, CDR2 FQGNSA.

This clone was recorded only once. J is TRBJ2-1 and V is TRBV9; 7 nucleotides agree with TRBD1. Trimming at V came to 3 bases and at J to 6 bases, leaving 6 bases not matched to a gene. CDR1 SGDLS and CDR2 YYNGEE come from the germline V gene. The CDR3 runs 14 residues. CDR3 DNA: TGTGCCAGCAGCGCCGGACAGGCTTCCAATGAGCAGTTCTTC. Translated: CASSAGQASNEQFF.

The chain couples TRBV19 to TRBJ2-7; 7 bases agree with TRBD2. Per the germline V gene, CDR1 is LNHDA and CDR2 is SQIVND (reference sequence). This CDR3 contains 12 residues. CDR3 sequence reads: CGEGRGSDEQYF. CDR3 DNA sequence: TGTGGCGAGGGGCGGGGGTCAGACGAGCAGTACTTC.

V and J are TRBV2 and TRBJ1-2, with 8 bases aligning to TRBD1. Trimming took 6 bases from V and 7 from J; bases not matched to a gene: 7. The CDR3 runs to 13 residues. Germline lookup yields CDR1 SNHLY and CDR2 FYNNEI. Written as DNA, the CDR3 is TGTGCCAGCAGCGCAGGACAGGGCTCTGGCTACACCTTC. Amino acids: CASSAGQGSGYTF.

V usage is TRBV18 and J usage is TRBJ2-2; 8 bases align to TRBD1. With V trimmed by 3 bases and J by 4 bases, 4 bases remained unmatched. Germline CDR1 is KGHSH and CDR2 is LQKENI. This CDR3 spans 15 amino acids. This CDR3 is CASSPQGASTGELFF. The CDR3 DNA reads TGTGCCAGCTCACCCCAGGGGGCGAGCACCGGGGAGCTGTTTTTT. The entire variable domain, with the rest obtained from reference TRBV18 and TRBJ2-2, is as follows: NAGVMQNPRHLVRRRGQEARLRCSPMKGHSHVYWYRQLPEEGLKFMVYLQKENIIDESGMPKERFSAEFPKEGPSILRIQQVVRGDSAAYFCASSPQGASTGELFFGEGSRLTVL.